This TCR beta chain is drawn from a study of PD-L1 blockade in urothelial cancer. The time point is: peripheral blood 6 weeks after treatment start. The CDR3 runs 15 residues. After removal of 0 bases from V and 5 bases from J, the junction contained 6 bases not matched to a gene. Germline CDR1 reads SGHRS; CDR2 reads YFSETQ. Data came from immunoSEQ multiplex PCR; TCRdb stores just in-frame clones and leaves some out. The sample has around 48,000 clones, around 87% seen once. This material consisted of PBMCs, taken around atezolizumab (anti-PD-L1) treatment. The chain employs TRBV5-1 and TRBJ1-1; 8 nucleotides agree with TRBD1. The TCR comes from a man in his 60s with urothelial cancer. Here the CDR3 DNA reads TGCGCCAGCAGCTTGGGCCCTAGACAGGGGACTGAAGCTTTCTTT. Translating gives CASSLGPRQGTEAFF.